The sequence of this T cell receptor (beta chain) was determined in a study of blood T cells in healthy people across ages (dated by TCRdb to the mid-2010s). Describing the broader study: In model experiments, template switching captured roughly one uniquely barcoded TCR beta cDNA molecule for every two T cells. The study measured age-related changes in TCR beta repertoire diversity using deep sequencing normalized with unique cDNA molecular identifiers. The donors were split into four age groups: young (average around 16 years), middle-aged (roughly 40), aged (around 67) and long-lived (roughly 77). To avoid experimental bias, donors of different ages were spread randomly across the sequencing lanes. For two donors (one aged 18 to 29 and one aged 80 or older), the study analyzed two additional independent replicas of 1 million unique cDNA reads from the same blood draw. Broad study findings and their caveats: The percentage of naive T cells measured by flow cytometry correlated strongly with observed TCR beta diversity. Because donor CMV infection status was unknown, age-related changes in expanded clonotypes were potentially confounded. Since profiling was done on bulk unsorted PBMCs, naive and antigen-experienced compartments could not be conclusively compared. Estimates of total diversity from one million sequenced T cells were regarded as lower bounds and underestimates. As age increased, observed TCR beta diversity per million T cells dropped in a roughly linear way, and a significant reduction was already evident by age 40. Compared with the aged group, more naive CD4+ T cells, fewer expanded clones and increased TCR diversity were shown by the long-lived group, suggesting age selection.

V sheds 5 bases and J sheds 2 bases, leaving 13 bases between their ends. Its CDR3 holds 15 amino acids, cysteine through phenylalanine. Just CDR3 DNA is preserved here, 45 bases in frame from base 1. Systemically healthy Caucasian individuals from Russia, some 40 in total and aged roughly 6 to 95 years, were included as donors. Around 10 milliliters of peripheral blood were collected from each donor into EDTA-treated Vacutainer tubes. Ficoll-Paque density-gradient centrifugation was used to isolate PBMCs, with at least 6.5 million per sample. Trizol reagent was used to extract total RNA from the PBMCs, yielding at least 6 micrograms per sample. For every donor, flow cytometry on a PBMC aliquot measured the percentage of naive CD45RAhigh/CD27high T cells. Regarding this clonotype: Its antigen has not been determined. No much larger clone is present one base from it, and per-base qualities are unavailable.

Library preparation employed 5' RACE. Sequencing took place on an Illumina HiSeq 2500. A second PCR of about 6 to 11 cycles was performed with a sample-barcoded 5' primer and a J-beta primer mix. Each TCR beta cDNA molecule received a unique molecular identifier from a template-switch 5' adaptor carrying 12 random nucleotides. Each sample yielded at least 3 million CDR3-containing paired-end reads. All of the RNA was converted into first-strand cDNA using the Mint cDNA synthesis kit, with a TRBC-specific oligonucleotide serving as the primer. After uracil-DNA glycosylase treatment, a first 18-cycle PCR used universal primers M1SS and BC2_uni_R on all cDNA. The original methods were these. For normalization, 1 million high-quality reads were randomly selected from each sample, with every read carrying a distinct molecular identifier. Reads sharing molecular identifiers were discarded rather than binned into consensus sequences. CDR3 identification, clonotype clustering and error correction used MiTCR with a Q25 quality threshold and the strictest error-elimination algorithm. A nonparametric unseen species model with Euler transformation was used to estimate a lower bound on total TCR beta diversity. Using fastp trimming at Q25 and MiXCR clonotype assembly, TCRdb reanalyzed the public sequencing data and kept in-frame beta chains. Identical CDR3 proteins give one entry, which carries the most common genes and DNA. The authors' filters were not applied to this entry. This sample holds about 720,000 distinct CDR3 sequences; 22% were observed only once. 20% to 25% of the sample belongs to the ten largest clones.

Sequenced sample: blood. The TCR originated in a man between 70 and 80 years old in good health. The rearranged segments are TRBV12-3 or TRBV12-4 and TRBJ2-1, with no D gene named confidently. The CDR3 reads CASSLGLSPYNEQFF. The nucleotide sequence reads TGTGCCAGCAGTCTCGGCCTCAGCCCCTACAATGAGCAGTTCTTC.